These T cell receptor beta chains were read from a single sample in a study of cytomegalovirus exposure and HLA in healthy donors. Sequencing was performed with immunoSEQ multiplex PCR; in TCRdb, only in-frame clones are kept and a portion is missing. The profile shows some 200,000 clones, about four fifths of them singletons. The sample was PBMCs. These receptors came from a girl under 18 in good health and CMV-seropositive. Both conserved end residues are part of each CDR3. Fields, in order: clone size, V gene, D gene, J gene, CDR3 DNA, CDR3 protein. The D gene is left open where the match is weak. The size entry is marked missing in some rows and otherwise reads once, few, many or a size class.

NA	TRBV7-9	NA	TRBJ2-3	TGTGCCAGCAGCTTGAGCGGTCAAAGAGATACGCAGTATTTT	CASSLSGQRDTQYF
NA	TRBV9	TRBD1	TRBJ2-7	TGTGCCAGCAGCCCAGGACAGGGGAGTTACTACGAGCAGTACTTC	CASSPGQGSYYEQYF
few	TRBV19	NA	TRBJ2-7	TGTGCCAGTAGTATGACAGGCAAGGCCAACTACGAGCAGTACTTC	CASSMTGKANYEQYF
NA	TRBV2	TRBD1	TRBJ1-2	TGTGCCAGCAGTGGAGACAGGGGGCTCAGCTATGGCTACACCTTC	CASSGDRGLSYGYTF
NA	TRBV11-3	NA	TRBJ2-2	TGTGCCAGCAGCTTTGCGCAGGGGCTCACCGGGGAGCTGTTTTTT	CASSFAQGLTGELFF
few	TRBV27	TRBD1	TRBJ1-4	TGTGCCGTAGGGGGCAGGGCGGGCGAAAAACTGTTTTTT	CAVGGRAGEKLFF
NA	TRBV29-1	TRBD1	TRBJ2-7	TGCAGCGTTAGTCGACAGGGATCCTACGAGCAGTACTTC	CSVSRQGSYEQYF
NA	TRBV5-4	NA	TRBJ2-7	TGTGCCAGCAGCTTGGGGGCTTGGAACGAGCAGTACTTC	CASSLGAWNEQYF
NA	TRBV4-1	NA	TRBJ2-5	TGCGCCAGCAGCCAAGCACAGGGCCAAGAGACCCAGTACTTC	CASSQAQGQETQYF
NA	TRBV15	NA	TRBJ1-2	TGTGCCACCAGCAGAGATAGACAGCCGAGAACGAATGGCTACACCTTC	CATSRDRQPRTNGYTF
NA	TRBV6-6	NA	TRBJ1-1	TGTGCCAGCACAATACATACGGGGGAAGCTTTCTTT	CASTIHTGEAFF
NA	TRBV23-1	NA	TRBJ1-1	TGCGCCAGCAGTCGGAGTACTGCCACTGAAGCTTTCTTT	CASSRSTATEAFF
NA	TRBV6-5	TRBD1	TRBJ1-4	TGTGCCAGCAGAGCCGGGACAGGGGTTGTTGAAAAACTGTTTTTT	CASRAGTGVVEKLFF
NA	TRBV4-3	NA	TRBJ1-4	TGCGCCAGCAGCCACCAGGGAGGTCCTAATGAAAAACTGTTTTTT	CASSHQGGPNEKLFF
NA	TRBV10-3	NA	TRBJ1-2	TGTGCCATCTCTCGGACAGACTATGGCTACACCTTC	CAISRTDYGYTF
NA	TRBV10-1	TRBD1	TRBJ2-2	TGCGCCAGCAGTGATGGTCTGAGGGGGCCGAACACCGGGGAGCTGTTTTTT	CASSDGLRGPNTGELFF
NA	TRBV5-1	TRBD2	TRBJ2-5	TGCGCCAGCAGCTTGGTACTAGCGGGGGGAGAGACCCAGTACTTC	CASSLVLAGGETQYF
NA	TRBV5-1	TRBD1	TRBJ1-1	TGCGCCAGCAGCCCACAGGGGGGTCCGAACACTGAAGCTTTCTTT	CASSPQGGPNTEAFF
NA	TRBV6-5	NA	TRBJ2-1	TGTGCCAGCGGGGGGGCATCGTATGAGCAGTTCTTC	CASGGASYEQFF
NA	TRBV18	TRBD1	TRBJ2-3	TGTGCCAGCTCTCTGCTGGGGACAGGGGACAGCACAGATACGCAGTATTTT	CASSLLGTGDSTDTQYF
NA	TRBV19	NA	TRBJ1-6	TGTGCCAGTAGTATAGGGGGGCCTGACATACCCCTCCACTTT	CASSIGGPDIPLHF
NA	TRBV14	TRBD1	TRBJ1-6	TGTGCCAGCAGCCAACTAACAGGGGGCAATTCACCCCTCCACTTT	CASSQLTGGNSPLHF
NA	TRBV4-2	NA	TRBJ1-4	TGTGCCAGCAGCCAGAAACCATTCGGACAGATCGAAAAACTGTTTTTT	CASSQKPFGQIEKLFF
once	TRBV15	NA	TRBJ2-5	TGTGCCACCAGCTCAAGGGGAGAGACCCAGTACTTC	CATSSRGETQYF
NA	TRBV11-3	TRBD2	TRBJ2-5	TGTGCCAGCAGCCCGGACCCGCGGGGGTCCGAGACCCAGTACTTC	CASSPDPRGSETQYF
NA	TRBV10-2	NA	TRBJ1-4	TGCGCCAGCAGCGTGGGGCCGCCCAATGAAAAACTGTTTTTT	CASSVGPPNEKLFF
NA	TRBV10-3	NA	TRBJ2-5	TGTGCCATCAGTGAGTCTCCAGGGCCCCAAGAGACCCAGTACTTC	CAISESPGPQETQYF
NA	TRBV5-4	TRBD2	TRBJ2-5	TGTGCCTTCCCGGCGGGGGGCCCTCAAGAGACCCAGTACTTC	CAFPAGGPQETQYF
NA	TRBV10-3	NA	TRBJ2-7	TGTGCCATCAGTGAGTCGAGTCAGGGCCTCTCCTACGAGCAGTACTTC	CAISESSQGLSYEQYF
NA	TRBV29-1	NA	TRBJ2-5	TGCAGCGTTGAAGGGGGGGGCGGCGAGACCCAGTACTTC	CSVEGGGGETQYF
NA	TRBV7-9	TRBD2	TRBJ2-1	TGTGCCAGCAGCTCCGGACTAGCGGGGCCGTTCAATGAGCAGTTCTTC	CASSSGLAGPFNEQFF
NA	TRBV27	NA	TRBJ1-6	TGTGCCAGCGCGCCGGCAGGGGACCCCCCTAATTCACCCCTCCACTTT	CASAPAGDPPNSPLHF
NA	TRBV7-2	TRBD2	TRBJ2-7	TGTGCCAGCAGCTCCCGGGAGGGGGGCCGCCGGGGCGAGCAGTACTTC	CASSSREGGRRGEQYF
NA	TRBV29-1	NA	TRBJ1-2	TGCAGCGTTGAAGCCCGGACAGAACCAAACGGGGGCTACACCTTC	CSVEARTEPNGGYTF
NA	TRBV4-1	TRBD1	TRBJ1-2	TGCGCCAGCAGCCACCTACAGGGGGACGGCTACACCTTC	CASSHLQGDGYTF